The 8 T cell receptor beta chains below were found in one sample sequenced in a study of shared T cell receptors in the human thymus. Produced via immunoSEQ multiplex PCR; TCRdb's table is partial and in-frame only. The data contain 450,000 to 650,000 clones, about 84% of them singletons. The same data also contributed to another study, on human thymus T cells.

The sample consisted of thymocytes. The receptors derive from a boy under two years old with a congenital heart defect.

The J gene is TRBJ2-7, the V gene TRBV7-9, with D perhaps matching TRBD2 (5 bases). This CDR3 spans 13 amino acids. Deletions cut 2 bases from V and 2 bases from J, with 7 bases between. Germline V lookup: CDR1 SEHNR, CDR2 FQNEAQ (reference sequence). CDR3 sequence (DNA): TGTGCCAGCAGCTTACCGGGAACCTACGAGCAGTACTTC. Translated: CASSLPGTYEQYF.

J is TRBJ2-3 and V is TRBV14; D perhaps matches TRBD1 (6 bases). From germline, CDR1 is SGHDN and CDR2 FVKESK. Trimming took 3 bases from V and 6 from J, leaving 19 bases between them. The CDR3 has 16 amino acids. The CDR3 sequence: CASSQNIDRFGDTQYF. The DNA of the CDR3 is TGTGCCAGCAGCCAGAATATCGACAGGTTTGGGGATACGCAGTATTTT.

This chain joins TRBV7-8 and TRBJ2-3; the D is unclear. Trimming removed 5 bases from V and 10 bases from J, with 10 bases in between. Germline V gene data show CDR1 as SGHVS and CDR2 as FQNEAQ. The CDR3 length is 11 residues. The CDR3 loop reads CASSPYVAQYF. In DNA, the CDR3 is TGTGCCAGCAGCCCCTACGTGGCGCAGTATTTT.

Remarks on this clone: Other DNA sequences in this sample translate to the same CDR3. The V and J genes are TRBV30 and TRBJ2-1; D perhaps matches TRBD2 (6 bases). Germline CDR1 is GTSNPN and CDR2 is SVGIG (reference sequence). Deletions cut 1 base from V and 15 bases from J, with 19 bases between. This CDR3 comprises 13 residues. The CDR3 sequence: CAWSGRLGRERFF. For the CDR3, the DNA is TGTGCCTGGAGTGGGAGGCTAGGACGGGAGAGGTTCTTC.

This rearrangement joins TRBV7-9 to TRBJ2-7, with 8 bases aligning to TRBD1. The CDR3 spans 17 residues. From germline, CDR1 is SEHNR and CDR2 FQNEAQ (reference sequence). The junction had 17 bases not matched to a gene; V was cut back by 5 bases and J by 5 bases. CDR3 DNA sequence: TGTGCCAGCAGCCGTAAGGGCCAGGACAGGGTATCCCACGAGCAGTACTTC. It encodes CASSRKGQDRVSHEQYF.

This clone showed up just a few times. V and J are TRBV6-1 and TRBJ2-7; a possible D gene is TRBD1 (6 bases). CDR3 size: 15 residues. V lost 6 bases, J lost 1 base, and 16 bases lay in between. CDR1 is MNHNS and CDR2 is SASEGT in the germline V gene. The CDR3 sequence is CASREDSPLSYEQYF. CDR3 coding DNA: TGTGCCAGCAGAGAGGACAGCCCCCTTTCCTACGAGCAGTACTTC.

This chain connects TRBV29-1 to TRBJ1-2; a possible D gene is TRBD1 (6 bases). Germline lookup yields CDR1 SQVTM and CDR2 ANQGSEA. Trimming removed 4 bases at V and 4 bases at J, with 16 bases between. The CDR3 is made up of 14 amino acids. CDR3 bases: TGCAGCGTTGTTCATCAGGGGTCTGGCTATGGCTACACCTTC. Translation: CSVVHQGSGYGYTF.

This clone occurred once. The V and J genes are TRBV10-3 and TRBJ2-7; 9 nucleotides match TRBD2. J was trimmed by 3 bases and V by 0 bases; bases with no gene match: 9. Germline CDR1 is ENHRY and CDR2 is SYGVKD. The CDR3 consists of 17 residues. CDR3 loop: CAISESGGGRGVYEQYF. Here the CDR3 DNA reads TGTGCCATCAGTGAGTCGGGTGGCGGGAGGGGCGTCTACGAGCAGTACTTC.